Presented here are 8 T cell receptor beta chains from one specimen sequenced in a study of regulatory and conventional T cells in RAG deficiency. The repertoire was sequenced with immunoSEQ multiplex PCR; TCRdb's copy has only in-frame clones and lacks some. The sample comprises around 30,000 clones, approximately 90% of which are singletons, and roughly 5.4% rests with the top ten. These data also featured in a second study, about regulatory T cells. This second study notes: The PCR used 52 TRBV and 13 TRBJ primers.

Sequenced input: CD8+ T cells sorted from blood. These receptors all come from a human donor in good health.

In this sample, this clone turned up once. The V and J genes are TRBV15 and TRBJ2-2; D not resolved. V was clipped by 6 bases and J by 6 bases, with 17 bases between them. This CDR3 is 15 amino acids long. The V gene's germline CDR1 is LNHNV and CDR2 YYDKDF (reference sequence). CDR3: CATSSGRTEAGELFF. For the CDR3, the DNA is TGTGCCACCAGTTCCGGACGTACAGAGGCCGGGGAGCTGTTTTTT.

The chain combines TRBV2 with TRBJ2-5, with 11 bases aligning to TRBD2. V shed 1 base, J shed 4 bases, and the junction held 11 bases outside the gene matches. CDR1 is SNHLY and CDR2 is FYNNEI in the germline V gene. The CDR3 is 18 residues long. The CDR3 spells CASSEESDSGRALETQYF. The DNA for the CDR3 is TGTGCCAGCAGTGAAGAAAGCGATAGCGGGAGGGCCTTAGAGACCCAGTACTTC. Full variable domain (outside the CDR3, taken from reference TRBV2 and TRBJ2-5): EPEVTQTPSHQVTQMGQEVILRCVPISNHLYFYWYRQILGQKVEFLVSFYNNEISEKSEIFDDQFSVERPDGSNFTLKIRSTKLEDSAMYFCASSEESDSGRALETQYFGPGTRLLVL.

This clone came up a few times. The V gene is TRBV7-9, the J gene TRBJ2-2, with D possibly being TRBD1 (5 bases). This CDR3 comprises 15 residues. Germline assignment: CDR1 SEHNR and CDR2 FQNEAQ (reference sequence). Trimming shortened V by 5 bases and J by 8 bases, and 18 bases separated the two germline ends. CDR3 sequence (DNA): TGTGCCAGCAGCCCCCGCGACTGGGGCGTGGGGGAGCTGTTTTTT. As protein: CASSPRDWGVGELFF.

V and J are TRBV11-2 and TRBJ2-1; 7 nucleotides align to TRBD2. The CDR3 consists of 16 residues. The V and J ends lost 5 bases and 5 bases, in that order; junction bases with no gene match: 12. Per the germline V gene, CDR1 is SGHAT and CDR2 is FQNNGV. This CDR3 is CASSPRGGLLNNEQFF. DNA for the CDR3: TGTGCCAGCAGCCCTCGGGGAGGGCTCCTAAACAATGAGCAGTTCTTC.

This rearrangement joins TRBV10-3 to TRBJ2-1; the match to TRBD2 covers 14 bases. The CDR3 covers 14 residues. With 9 bases clipped from V and 12 bases from J, the junction kept 10 bases outside the gene matches. Germline V gene data show CDR1 as ENHRY and CDR2 as SYGVKD. The CDR3 spells CAIGTSGGELVQFF. The DNA for the CDR3 is TGTGCCATTGGGACTAGCGGGGGTGAACTGGTGCAGTTCTTC.

This clone was seen only a few times. The V gene is TRBV5-4, the J gene TRBJ1-1; D unresolved. Trimming shortened V by 6 bases and J by 3 bases, and 15 bases separated the two germline ends. The CDR3 is 14 residues long. Germline lookup yields CDR1 SGHNT and CDR2 YYREEE (reference sequence). The CDR3 DNA reads TGTGCCAGCAACCGCCAGTATAGGGACACTGAAGCTTTCTTT. Protein product: CASNRQYRDTEAFF.

V is TRBV27 and J is TRBJ2-6; D remains unclear. Germline V gene sequence: CDR1 MNHEY, CDR2 SMNVEV (reference sequence). The CDR3 covers 15 residues. Trimming cost V 3 bases and J 0 bases, with 6 bases left between them. The CDR3 protein is CASSFKDSGANVLTF. DNA of the CDR3: TGTGCCAGCAGTTTTAAGGACTCTGGGGCCAACGTCCTGACTTTC.

The genes are TRBV4-1 and TRBJ2-5; possible D gene TRBD2, 5 bases. The J call may be faulty, since TRBJ2-7 better matches the DNA end. CDR3 length equals 13 residues. Looked up from germline, CDR1 is MGHRA and CDR2 is YSYEKL. As DNA, the CDR3 is TGCGCCAGCAGCCCCGGGGAATTCTACGAGCAGTACTTC. Amino acids: CASSPGEFYEQYF.